Following are 20 T cell receptor beta chains from one sample sequenced in a study of identical twins (dated by TCRdb to between 2015 and 2016). Library preparation was by 5' RACE. The listed sequencing device is Illumina HiSeq 2000. Starting from the raw public reads, TCRdb applied fastp trimming at Q25, assembled clones with MiXCR and retained in-frame beta chains. Each entry is one CDR3 protein sequence, shown with its most common DNA and genes. Across this sample there are around 510,000 distinct CDR3 sequences, with approximately 14% seen only once. The ten largest account for approximately 0.98% of the sample. These data also featured in a second study, about yellow fever vaccine responses in identical twins.

The sample was CD4+ T cells sorted from blood. These receptor sequences come from a woman between 18 and 29 years old in good health.

This clonotype came up many times. This chain uses TRBV7-8 with TRBJ2-4; no firm D call. The CDR3 runs 15 residues. Trimming took 0 bases from V and 0 from J, leaving 6 bases between them. Germline CDR1 and CDR2: SGHVS and FQNEAQ. The CDR3 DNA reads TGTGCCAGCAGCTTAGCTACTATAGCCAAAAACATTCAGTACTTC. Protein sequence: CASSLATIAKNIQYF.

The genes are TRBV7-2 and TRBJ2-4; D gene uncertain. V dropped 5 bases and J dropped 5 bases, with 4 bases sitting between them. This CDR3 region has 11 residues. The germline gives CDR1 SGHTA, CDR2 FQGNSA. The CDR3 nucleotides are TGTGCCAGCAGCGCTCAAAACATTCAGTACTTC. Translation gives CASSAQNIQYF.

This clonotype has ten or more counts. The chain employs TRBV12-3 or TRBV12-4 and TRBJ2-2, with TRBD2 matching 11 bases. V was clipped by 6 bases and J by 7 bases; unmatched bases: 7. CDR3 length: 15 residues. This CDR3 is CASRLAGGMHGELFF. In DNA form, the CDR3 reads TGTGCCAGCAGGCTAGCGGGAGGAATGCACGGGGAGCTGTTTTTT.

V and J are TRBV5-1 and TRBJ2-1, with TRBD2 matching over 11 bases. Germline loops: CDR1 SGHRS, CDR2 YFSETQ. The CDR3 is 15 residues long. Trimming removed 3 bases from V and 9 bases from J; junction bases left unmatched: 8. CDR3 amino acids: CASSSTSGSKGEQFF. The CDR3 DNA sequence: TGCGCCAGCAGCTCTACTAGCGGGAGCAAAGGTGAGCAGTTCTTC.

This clonotype was seen only a few times. The chain carries TRBV5-1 and TRBJ1-2, with no clear D. Germline V gives CDR1 SGHRS, CDR2 YFSETQ. Trimming cost V 5 bases and J 5 bases, with 22 bases left between them. The CDR3 has 16 residues. The DNA for the CDR3 is TGCGCCAGCAGTCACGAGGTTTTCTCTCCCCGTTATGGCTACACCTTC. This sequence encodes CASSHEVFSPRYGYTF.

Only a few counts were recorded for this clonotype. V is TRBV5-1 and J is TRBJ2-7; D unresolved. Germline V CDR1 and CDR2: SGHRS, YFSETQ. V was pared by 0 bases and J by 6 bases, with 10 bases between. The CDR3 sequence is 13 residues long. DNA of the CDR3: TGCGCCAGCAGCTTGGTCTCCGGGTTCGAGCAGTACTTC. This codes for CASSLVSGFEQYF.

The V call is TRBV23-1, the J call TRBJ2-1; a possible D gene is TRBD2 (6 bases). TRBV23-1 is an open reading frame whose function is uncertain. V gave up 7 bases and J gave up 10 bases, with 20 bases separating them. The CDR3 length is 14 residues. CDR3: CASNLRWTEGEQFF. For the CDR3, the DNA is TGCGCCAGCAACCTGAGATGGACGGAGGGGGAGCAGTTCTTC.

This sequence joins TRBV11-1 and TRBJ2-3; 8 bases map to TRBD2. Germline CDR1 reads SGHAT; CDR2 reads FQDESV (reference sequence). Unmatched junction bases numbered 7, after V lost 5 bases and J lost 12 bases. CDR3 length: 12 residues. The DNA for the CDR3 is TGTGCCAGCAGCCCGGGGGGGGACCGTCAGTATTTT. Residues: CASSPGGDRQYF.

The chain has TRBV5-1 and TRBJ2-7; maybe TRBD1 (6 bases). Trimming cost V 3 bases and J 2 bases, with 12 bases left between them. CDR3 length: 14 residues. CDR1 is SGHRS and CDR2 is YFSETQ in the germline V gene. CDR3 sequence reads: CASSSRTVTYEQYF. The CDR3 DNA follows: TGCGCCAGCAGCTCACGGACAGTTACCTACGAGCAGTACTTC.

V gene TRBV21-1 combines with J gene TRBJ1-1. TRBV21-1 is an annotated pseudogene. The CDR3 spans 14 residues. As DNA, the CDR3 is TGTGCCAGCAGCAAAGTAACGAGTAACACTGAAGCTTTCTTT. It codes for CASSKVTSNTEAFF.

This clonotype was observed a few times. The chain is built from TRBV11-2 and TRBJ2-7; no firm D call. Germline assignment: CDR1 SGHAT and CDR2 FQNNGV. CDR3 length equals 14 residues. V was trimmed by 2 bases and J by 2 bases, leaving 10 bases between them. DNA for the CDR3: TGTGCCAGCAGCTTAAAAGACCCGCCCTACGAGCAGTACTTC. This encodes CASSLKDPPYEQYF.

This clonotype was found a few times. The chain uses TRBV5-1 and TRBJ1-1; D not certain. Germline CDR1 and CDR2: SGHRS and YFSETQ. The CDR3 totals 16 residues. The germline V and J ends were trimmed by 4 bases and 0 bases, with 16 bases remaining between them. CDR3 in amino acids: CASSLNTNLMNTEAFF. The CDR3 DNA reads as TGCGCCAGCAGCCTCAACACGAACCTTATGAACACTGAAGCTTTCTTT.

The chain links TRBV29-1 to TRBJ2-3, with D tentatively TRBD1 (5 bases). The CDR3 has 13 residues. The V and J ends lost 5 bases and 4 bases respectively, with 13 bases between them. CDR1 and CDR2 from the germline V gene are SQVTM and ANQGSEA. CDR3 DNA: TGCAGCGTTAAAGGGGTCGGCCCAGATACGCAGTATTTT. Its translation is CSVKGVGPDTQYF.

The chain is built from TRBV11-2 and TRBJ2-5; D perhaps matches TRBD2 (5 bases). V lost 5 bases to trimming and J lost 2 bases, with 15 bases between them. This CDR3 has 15 residues. Germline loops: CDR1 SGHAT, CDR2 FQNNGV. CDR3 protein: CASSGSGRSQETQYF. The CDR3 DNA follows: TGTGCCAGCAGCGGCAGCGGAAGAAGTCAAGAGACCCAGTACTTC.

The chain couples TRBV6-1 to TRBJ2-7, with TRBD1 matching 9 bases. Germline CDR1 reads MNHNS; CDR2 reads SASEGT. V lost 10 bases and J lost 3; bases outside the gene matches: 13. The CDR3 is 15 amino acids. The CDR3 DNA reads as TGTGCCACCTCTAAAACAGGGGGCATCATCTACGAGCAGTACTTC. This encodes CATSKTGGIIYEQYF.

The chain couples TRBV20-1 to TRBJ1-2, with D possibly matching TRBD1 (5 bases). Trimming shortened V by 1 base and J by 4 bases, and 16 bases separated the two germline ends. Per germline, CDR1 DFQATT and CDR2 SNEGSKA (reference sequence). The CDR3 covers 15 residues. The CDR3 spells CSARALSTDVYGYTF. In nucleotides, the CDR3 is TGCAGTGCTAGAGCCTTATCGACAGACGTCTATGGCTACACCTTC.

V usage is TRBV5-1 and J usage is TRBJ1-6, with D unresolved. V was shortened by 2 bases and J by 10 bases, with 7 bases between the two germline ends. Per germline, CDR1 SGHRS and CDR2 YFSETQ. This CDR3 has 12 residues. The DNA for the CDR3 is TGCGCCAGCAGCTTCGGAGAGTCACCCCTCCACTTT. This translates into CASSFGESPLHF.

Many counts were recorded for this clonotype. This CDR3 reads CASSSDSDANTGELFF. The CDR3 bases are TGTGCCAGCAGCTCGGACAGTGACGCGAACACCGGGGAGCTGTTTTTT. The V call is TRBV6-2 or TRBV6-3, the J call TRBJ2-2; possibly TRBD1 for D (6 bases). Trimming shortened V by 6 bases and J by 0 bases, and 14 bases separated the two germline ends. The CDR3 consists of 16 residues. Germline V lookup: CDR1 MNHEY, CDR2 SVGEGT.

This chain joins TRBV11-2 and TRBJ2-5; D remains unclear. This CDR3 comprises 15 residues. Deletions cut 4 bases from V and 0 bases from J, with 12 bases between. Germline lookup yields CDR1 SGHAT and CDR2 FQNNGV. The chain's CDR3 is CASSSKGSYQETQYF. DNA of the CDR3: TGTGCCAGCAGCTCAAAAGGGTCTTACCAAGAGACCCAGTACTTC.

The chain combines TRBV7-9 with TRBJ2-3; the match to TRBD1 covers 7 bases. V shed 3 bases and J 1 base; nucleotides not matched to a gene: 7. The CDR3 contains 16 residues. Germline V gives CDR1 SEHNR, CDR2 FQNEAQ (reference sequence). CDR3 region: CASSLEQGWGTDTQYF. The CDR3 region has the DNA TGTGCCAGCAGCTTGGAACAGGGGTGGGGCACAGATACGCAGTATTTT.